These T cell receptor beta chains were read from a single sample in a study of blood T cell repertoires in COVID-19. The data were produced by immunoSEQ multiplex PCR, yet TCRdb's version contains in-frame clones alone and is incomplete. The table shows 250,000 to 350,000 clones, with roughly 90% occurring only once. The sample consisted of peripheral blood. These TCRs come from a man between 18 and 29 years old with active or convalescent COVID-19. Each CDR3 is given without its conserved first and last residue. Fields, in order: V gene, J gene, CDR3 protein.

V gene: TRBV28; J gene: TRBJ2-7; CDR3 protein: ASREDRAYEQY
V gene: TRBV18; J gene: TRBJ2-1; CDR3 protein: ASSPFVRDSEQF
V gene: TRBV9; J gene: TRBJ1-1; CDR3 protein: ASRSGGGVNTEAF
V gene: TRBV6-1; J gene: TRBJ2-7; CDR3 protein: ASSETVGNSYEQY
V gene: TRBV18; J gene: TRBJ2-1; CDR3 protein: ASSPQRLGGGINEQF
V gene: TRBV4-2; J gene: TRBJ2-6; CDR3 protein: ASSQEGVGTAPSGANVLT
V gene: TRBV5-1; J gene: TRBJ2-3; CDR3 protein: ASSSAAGESYDTQY
V gene: TRBV6-5; J gene: TRBJ1-5; CDR3 protein: ASSYSSNQPQH
V gene: TRBV7-9; J gene: TRBJ1-1; CDR3 protein: ASSETGGTNTEAF
V gene: TRBV5-4; J gene: TRBJ2-3; CDR3 protein: ASSRGQGGTDTQY
V gene: TRBV14; J gene: TRBJ2-7; CDR3 protein: ASSHGTGGEY
V gene: TRBV7-9; J gene: TRBJ1-5; CDR3 protein: ASSSRTDSNQPQH
V gene: TRBV12-3/TRBV12-4; J gene: TRBJ1-1; CDR3 protein: ASSLSELSSV
V gene: TRBV7-9; J gene: TRBJ2-3; CDR3 protein: ASSPRADRVLEYTQY
V gene: TRBV6-2/TRBV6-3; J gene: TRBJ2-2; CDR3 protein: ASSATGTGTGELF
V gene: TRBV7-8; J gene: TRBJ2-1; CDR3 protein: ASSSGAGLAYSSYNEQF
V gene: TRBV5-5; J gene: TRBJ1-1; CDR3 protein: ASSSRDRVRKNTEAF
V gene: TRBV27; J gene: TRBJ2-3; CDR3 protein: ASGVGASTDTQY
V gene: TRBV19; J gene: TRBJ2-7; CDR3 protein: ASSMSFRGSYEQY
V gene: TRBV6-6; J gene: TRBJ1-6; CDR3 protein: ASGGLVNSPLH
V gene: TRBV6-4; J gene: TRBJ2-2; CDR3 protein: ASSEVAANTGELF
V gene: TRBV7-3; J gene: TRBJ2-1; CDR3 protein: ASSLILASNNEQF
V gene: TRBV24-1; J gene: TRBJ1-1; CDR3 protein: ATSDLGGCGVWYTEAF
V gene: TRBV11-2; J gene: TRBJ1-3; CDR3 protein: ASSPGTGPGNTIY
V gene: TRBV2; J gene: TRBJ2-7; CDR3 protein: ASSGDRGGTYEQY
V gene: TRBV6-4; J gene: TRBJ1-6; CDR3 protein: ACQGTPYNSPLH
V gene: TRBV2; J gene: TRBJ2-3; CDR3 protein: ASSEQRGPLRPTDTQY
V gene: TRBV15; J gene: TRBJ1-5; CDR3 protein: ATGDQGAYQPQH
V gene: TRBV10-3; J gene: TRBJ1-3; CDR3 protein: AISGRGSGNTIY
V gene: TRBV5-4; J gene: TRBJ1-2; CDR3 protein: ASSPVRGSGYT
V gene: TRBV9; J gene: TRBJ2-1; CDR3 protein: ASSIRTGARINEQF
V gene: TRBV5-6; J gene: TRBJ2-7; CDR3 protein: ASSLGVAGYEQY
V gene: TRBV4-2; J gene: TRBJ2-7; CDR3 protein: ASSTTGTGTYEQY
V gene: TRBV4-2; J gene: TRBJ2-2; CDR3 protein: ASSQDLGAGGVTGELF